This TCR beta chain was obtained from a study of cytomegalovirus exposure and HLA in healthy donors. The V gene lost 0 bases and the J gene lost 5 bases, with 10 bases spanning the gap. The V gene's germline CDR1 is MGHRA and CDR2 YSYEKL. The length of the CDR3 is 15 residues. The table came from immunoSEQ multiplex PCR; TCRdb's copy has only in-frame clones and leaves some out. Of approximately 60,000 clones listed, around 90% are singletons. This clone is a singleton in its sample. The specimen was PBMCs. The clonotype originates from a woman between 18 and 30 years old in good health and CMV-seronegative. The chain recombines TRBV4-1 with TRBJ2-2; D gene ambiguous. The CDR3 region is CASSQDSSFTGELFF. CDR3 bases: TGCGCCAGCAGCCAAGATTCGAGTTTTACCGGGGAGCTGTTTTTT.